Sequencing of this TCR beta chain was carried out in a study of cytomegalovirus exposure and HLA in healthy donors. As for the study in general: Around 77 million unique TCRs from HLA-typed donors made up an early data release.

Healthy bone marrow donors made up the donor group. While unrecorded immune exposures were likely, the donors were nominally healthy when sampled. The junction had 4 bases not matched to a gene; V was cut back by 4 bases and J by 1 base. Germline CDR1 SGHKS, CDR2 YYEKEE (reference sequence). The CDR3 is 15 residues long. The PCR ran on 60 Vbeta and 13 Jbeta primers. Here immunoSEQ multiplex PCR was the method, and the copy in TCRdb shows in-frame clones only, minus some. This table holds about 120,000 clones, more than 70% found once. V and J are TRBV5-5 and TRBJ2-2; 7 bases line up with TRBD2. Sequenced: PBMCs. This clonotype originated in a man in his forties or fifties in good health and CMV-seropositive. The CDR3 bases are TGTGCCAGCAGCCCCCAGCGGGGGAACACCGGGGAGCTGTTTTTT. This encodes CASSPQRGNTGELFF.